This passage covers 16 T cell receptor beta chains from one sample sequenced in a study of cytomegalovirus exposure and HLA in healthy donors. The primer mix had 60 Vbeta and 13 Jbeta primers. Sequencing was performed with immunoSEQ multiplex PCR; in TCRdb, only in-frame clones are kept and a portion is missing. The sample comprises roughly 180,000 clones, 85% of which are singletons, and 1% rests with the top ten. The sample taken for sequencing was PBMCs. Receptors were obtained from a boy between 2 and 10 years old in good health and CMV-seronegative.

The chain links TRBV28 to TRBJ1-2; D unclear. The germline V gene encodes CDR1 MDHEN and CDR2 SYDVKM. With 2 bases removed from V and 0 bases from J, the gap between germline ends came to 13 bases. There are 16 residues in the CDR3. CDR3 in amino acids: CASSLVGVKANYGYTF. CDR3 DNA sequence: TGTGCCAGCAGTTTAGTCGGGGTCAAAGCTAACTATGGCTACACCTTC.

Worth noting for this clone: Other DNA sequences within the sample encode an identical CDR3. The chain joins TRBV28 to TRBJ2-3; 9 bases match TRBD1. With V trimmed by 4 bases and J by 5 bases, 4 bases remained unmatched. The germline V gene has CDR1 MDHEN and CDR2 SYDVKM. There are 14 residues in the CDR3. CDR3 sequence (DNA): TGTGCCAGCAGTTCTGGACAGGGGAGAGATACGCAGTATTTT. Its protein product is CASSSGQGRDTQYF.

The chain has TRBV6-1 and TRBJ1-4; D is uncertain. Trimming left V 2 bases short and J 3 bases short, with 10 bases between. Germline CDR1 is MNHNS and CDR2 is SASEGT. The CDR3 length is 15 residues. CDR3 loop: CASSERGRANEKLFF. Here the CDR3 DNA reads TGTGCCAGCAGTGAAAGAGGCCGAGCTAATGAAAAACTGTTTTTT.

The chain employs TRBV10-2 and TRBJ2-5; TRBD2 agrees at 10 bases. The trim removed 8 bases at V and 4 bases at J, leaving 4 bases unmatched. The CDR3 has 13 amino acids. CDR1 and CDR2 from the germline V gene are WSHSY and SAAADI. CDR3 nucleotide sequence: TGCGCCAGCGAGGGACTAGCGAGAGAGACCCAGTACTTC. The encoded protein is CASEGLARETQYF.

The rearrangement uses TRBV5-4 and TRBJ2-1; D is uncertain. The CDR3 consists of 15 residues. Deletions cut 0 bases from V and 4 bases from J, with 11 bases between. CDR1 is SGHNT and CDR2 is YYREEE in the germline V gene (reference sequence). CDR3 coding DNA: TGTGCCAGCAGCTTGGATCCGCGGAGATACAATGAGCAGTTCTTC. The encoded protein is CASSLDPRRYNEQFF.

V is TRBV6-1 and J is TRBJ1-3; the D is unclear. The CDR3 runs 14 residues. Trimming took off 3 bases at V and 0 bases at J, with 6 bases between the two ends. Germline values: CDR1 MNHNS, CDR2 SASEGT. CDR3 in DNA: TGTGCCAGCAGTGATTGGCTCTCTGGAAACACCATATATTTT. Translating it yields CASSDWLSGNTIYF.

The chain employs TRBV4-1 and TRBJ2-7; 9 bases agree with TRBD1. CDR1 MGHRA and CDR2 YSYEKL come from the germline V gene. This CDR3 region has 15 residues. V was clipped by 1 base and J by 1 base; unmatched bases: 2. Written as DNA, the CDR3 is TGCGCCAGCAGCCAAGGGGACAGGGCATCCTACGAGCAGTACTTC. Its translation is CASSQGDRASYEQYF.

The CDR3 DNA reads as TGTGCCTGGAGCCCCCCCGACAGGGTTAGAAACACCATATATTTT. Translating gives CAWSPPDRVRNTIYF. The chain uses TRBV30 and TRBJ1-3; 7 bases map to TRBD1. Germline CDR1 GTSNPN, CDR2 SVGIG (reference sequence). This CDR3 is 15 amino acids long. Trimming cost V 3 bases and J 5 bases; bases outside gene matches: 10. Full variable domain (rest looked up from reference TRBV30 and TRBJ1-3): SQTIHQWPATLVQPVGSPLSLECTVEGTSNPNLYWYRQAAGRGLQLLFYSVGIGQISSEVPQNLSASRPQDRQFILSSKKLLLSDSGFYLCAWSPPDRVRNTIYFGEGSWLTVV.

The V and J genes are TRBV28 and TRBJ2-3; weak D call: TRBD1 (6 bases). CDR1 and CDR2 from the germline V gene are MDHEN and SYDVKM. Trimming shortened V by 11 bases and J by 4 bases, and 13 bases separated the two germline ends. This CDR3 spans 12 amino acids. CDR3 sequence: CAREQGPDTQYF. The DNA of the CDR3 is TGTGCCCGAGAACAGGGCCCAGATACGCAGTATTTT. The full variable domain, with the rest looked up from reference TRBV28 and TRBJ2-3, is DVKVTQSSRYLVKRTGEKVFLECVQDMDHENMFWYRQDPGLGLRLIYFSYDVKMKEKGDIPEGYSVSREKKERFSLILESASTNQTSMYLCAREQGPDTQYFGPGTRLTVL.

This clone was seen a few times. This chain uses TRBV2 with TRBJ1-2; maybe TRBD1 (5 bases). Trimming took off 4 bases at V and 4 bases at J, with 16 bases between the two ends. The CDR3 length is 15 residues. The germline CDR1 and CDR2 sequences are SNHLY and FYNNEI. CDR3 nucleotides: TGTGCCAGCAGTGCGTCGACAGTTGAAGGCTATGGCTACACCTTC. Translated, it gives CASSASTVEGYGYTF.

This sequence joins TRBV6-1 and TRBJ1-6, with 10 bases that match TRBD1. Trimming at V came to 5 bases and at J to 14 bases, leaving 12 bases not matched to a gene. CDR1 and CDR2 from the germline V gene are MNHNS and SASEGT. The CDR3 extends over 15 amino acids. The DNA of the CDR3 is TGTGCCAGCAGTTCCGGGACAGGGGCCCGAGCGGCCCTCCACTTT. Its protein is CASSSGTGARAALHF.

The rearrangement links TRBV2 to TRBJ1-5; 7 bases are shared with TRBD1. J was trimmed by 7 bases and V by 4 bases; bases with no gene match: 7. The CDR3 extends over 14 amino acids. CDR1 is SNHLY and CDR2 is FYNNEI in the germline V gene. The CDR3 here is CASSGTGVGQPQHF. DNA of the CDR3: TGTGCCAGCAGTGGTACAGGGGTCGGCCAGCCCCAGCATTTT.

The J gene is TRBJ1-1, the V gene TRBV5-6, with a possible D match to TRBD1 (5 bases). CDR1 is SGHDT, CDR2 YYEEEE, per germline. The CDR3 sequence is 13 residues long. The ends were cut back, 7 bases at V and 1 base at J, with 11 bases in the middle. The CDR3 loop is CASRSGGNTEAFF. CDR3 nucleotide sequence: TGTGCCAGCCGTTCGGGGGGGAACACTGAAGCTTTCTTT. The full variable domain, rest sourced from reference TRBV5-6 and TRBJ1-1, is DAGVTQSPTHLIKTRGQQVTLRCSPKSGHDTVSWYQQALGQGPQFIFQYYEEEERQRGNFPDRFSGHQFPNYSSELNVNALLLGDSALYLCASRSGGNTEAFFGQGTRLTVV.

The rearrangement links TRBV6-6 to TRBJ2-2; 11 positions agree with TRBD2. With V trimmed by 6 bases and J by 4 bases, 1 base remained unmatched. The CDR3 has 14 amino acids. The germline CDR1 and CDR2 sequences are MNHNY and SVGAGI (reference sequence). As DNA, the CDR3 is TGTGCCAGCAGCACTAGCGGGGGCACCGGGGAGCTGTTTTTT. Residues: CASSTSGGTGELFF.

This clone showed up just once. V and J are TRBV10-1 and TRBJ2-7, with 12 bases identical to TRBD1. Germline V CDR1 and CDR2: WNHNN, SYGVQD (reference sequence). Trimming cost V 6 bases and J 12 bases; bases outside gene matches: 12. The CDR3 length is 14 residues. Here the CDR3 reads CASRTGTGGPLLYV. The CDR3 DNA follows: TGCGCCAGCAGGACCGGGACAGGGGGCCCGTTACTGTACGTC.

J is TRBJ2-7 and V is TRBV7-9, with D possibly being TRBD1 (5 bases). The CDR3 spans 12 residues. V was trimmed by 1 base and J by 7 bases, leaving 8 bases between them. Germline V CDR1 and CDR2: SEHNR, FQNEAQ (reference sequence). The CDR3 is CASSLGPGEQYF. In DNA, the CDR3 is TGTGCCAGCAGCTTAGGGCCAGGGGAGCAGTACTTC.